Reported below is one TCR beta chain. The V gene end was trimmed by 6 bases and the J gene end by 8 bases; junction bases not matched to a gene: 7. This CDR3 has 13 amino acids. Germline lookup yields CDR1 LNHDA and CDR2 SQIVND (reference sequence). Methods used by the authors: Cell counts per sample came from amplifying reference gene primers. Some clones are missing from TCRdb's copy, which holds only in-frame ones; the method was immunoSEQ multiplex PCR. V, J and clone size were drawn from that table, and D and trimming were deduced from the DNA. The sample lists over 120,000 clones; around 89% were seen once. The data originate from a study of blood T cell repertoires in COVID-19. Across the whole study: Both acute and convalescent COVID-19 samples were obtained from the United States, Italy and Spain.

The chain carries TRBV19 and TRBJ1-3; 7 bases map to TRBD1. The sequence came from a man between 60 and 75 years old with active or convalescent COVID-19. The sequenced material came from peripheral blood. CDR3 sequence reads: CASSLGQTDTIYF. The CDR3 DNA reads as TGTGCCAGTAGCCTGGGACAGACGGACACCATATATTTT.